These 12 T cell receptor beta chains were sequenced from one sample in a study of ipilimumab plus nivolumab after autologous stem cell transplantation. The repertoire was sequenced with immunoSEQ multiplex PCR; TCRdb's copy has only in-frame clones and lacks some. The sample has some 17,000 clones, 65% to 75% seen once. Here the sequenced sample was PBMCs, taken in a trial of ipilimumab plus nivolumab as post-transplant consolidation. The receptors come from a male donor with diffuse large B-cell lymphoma.

The rearrangement links TRBV29-1 to TRBJ1-1; D not resolved. Germline CDR1 reads SQVTM; CDR2 reads ANQGSEA. The CDR3 spans 12 residues. With 4 bases removed from V and 8 bases from J, the gap between germline ends came to 14 bases. The CDR3 DNA is TGCAGCGTTGGCGCTCGGTGGGAGGAAGCTTTCTTT. Translating gives CSVGARWEEAFF.

This clone was seen only a few times. V is TRBV12-5 and J is TRBJ1-1; D ambiguous. The germline gives CDR1 LGHNT, CDR2 FRNRAP. This CDR3 is built from 13 residues. V was cut by 5 bases and J by 6 bases, with 13 bases left in between. The CDR3 loop is CASGDSVSSEAFF. CDR3 DNA: TGTGCTAGTGGTGACTCGGTTTCGTCTGAAGCTTTCTTT.

This clone was picked up a small number of times. The V gene is TRBV7-3, the J gene TRBJ2-1, with D uncertain. The length of the CDR3 is 16 residues. Trimming left V 2 bases short and J 2 bases short, with 13 bases between. CDR1 is SGHTA and CDR2 is FQGTGA in the germline V gene. CDR3 in amino acids: CASSLSPQPPYNEQFF. Here the CDR3 DNA reads TGTGCCAGCAGCTTATCCCCCCAACCCCCCTACAATGAGCAGTTCTTC. The whole variable domain, remainder taken from reference TRBV7-3 and TRBJ2-1, is GAGVSQTPSNKVTEKGKYVELRCDPISGHTALYWYRQSLGQGPEFLIYFQGTGAADDSGLPNDRFFAVRPEGSVSTLKIQRTERGDSAVYLCASSLSPQPPYNEQFFGPGTRLTVL.

The chain recombines TRBV19 with TRBJ1-2; TRBD1 matches at 7 bases. J was trimmed by 8 bases and V by 5 bases; bases with no gene match: 11. The germline V gene encodes CDR1 LNHDA and CDR2 SQIVND (reference sequence). The CDR3 length is 14 residues. This CDR3 is CASSGNRGLSGYTF. The CDR3 DNA sequence: TGTGCCAGTAGTGGGAACAGGGGCCTATCGGGCTACACCTTC. Complete variable domain (other parts from reference TRBV19 and TRBJ1-2): DGGITQSPKYLFRKEGQNVTLSCEQNLNHDAMYWYRQDPGQGLRLIYYSQIVNDFQKGDIAEGYSVSREKKESFPLTVTSAQKNPTAFYLCASSGNRGLSGYTFGSGTRLTVV.

The V gene is TRBV6-4, the J gene TRBJ2-3; TRBD2 matches 8 bases. The length of the CDR3 is 15 residues. With V trimmed by 3 bases and J by 3 bases, 5 bases remained unmatched. Germline V gene lookup returns CDR1 MRHNA and CDR2 SNTAGT. DNA for the CDR3: TGTGCCAGCAGTGAGGGGGCTAGCGGGACAGATACGCAGTATTTT. Its protein product is CASSEGASGTDTQYF.

This clone was recorded a few times. V gene TRBV7-8 combines with J gene TRBJ1-4, with a possible D match to TRBD1 (6 bases). The CDR3 spans 16 residues. Germline V gene lookup returns CDR1 SGHVS and CDR2 FQNEAQ. V was cut by 4 bases and J by 8 bases, with 20 bases left in between. The CDR3 DNA sequence: TGTGCCAGCAGCTCCTCGCGAGGGGGGTTTTTCGAAAAACTGTTTTTT. It translates to CASSSSRGGFFEKLFF.

The chain couples TRBV6-4 to TRBJ2-4; no definite D call. The CDR3 contains 14 residues. Germline assignment: CDR1 MRHNA and CDR2 SNTAGT. V gave up 2 bases and J gave up 1 base, with 6 bases separating them. In nucleotides, the CDR3 is TGTGCCAGCAGTGACAGTCTGGCCAAAAACATTCAGTACTTC. Residues: CASSDSLAKNIQYF.

This rearrangement joins TRBV18 to TRBJ2-5, with 13 bases lining up with TRBD2. The V gene end was trimmed by 4 bases and the J gene end by 3 bases; junction bases not matched to a gene: 2. Germline V gene lookup returns CDR1 KGHSH and CDR2 LQKENI. This CDR3 has 15 residues. CDR3 protein: CASSRTSGSEETQYF. The CDR3 bases are TGTGCCAGCTCACGGACTAGCGGGAGTGAAGAGACCCAGTACTTC.

The V and J genes are TRBV4-2 and TRBJ2-1; unclear D gene. The CDR3 covers 15 residues. Trimming stripped 4 bases from V and 8 bases from J, with 18 bases between. Germline CDR1 LGHNA, CDR2 YNFKEQ. The CDR3 DNA sequence: TGTGCCAGCAGCCCCTTGTCAGCGACAAGGGATGAGCAGTTCTTC. Residues: CASSPLSATRDEQFF.

This chain connects TRBV5-4 to TRBJ2-3; the match to TRBD2 covers 11 bases. Germline assignment: CDR1 SGHNT and CDR2 YYREEE (reference sequence). This CDR3 has 16 amino acids. V was pared by 4 bases and J by 5 bases, with 9 bases of the junction left unmatched. In nucleotides, the CDR3 is TGTGCCAGCAGCCTCGGGGTAGCGGGGGGGCAAGATACGCAGTATTTT. It encodes CASSLGVAGGQDTQYF.

The chain couples TRBV6-5 to TRBJ1-3; the match to TRBD1 covers 9 bases. V lost 2 bases to trimming and J lost 3 bases; unmatched junction nucleotides: 5. Germline V CDR1 and CDR2: MNHEY, SVGAGI. The CDR3 is 16 residues long. This chain's CDR3 is CASSYNRDRVGNTIYF. CDR3 in DNA: TGTGCCAGCAGTTACAACCGGGACAGGGTTGGAAACACCATATATTTT.

This clone occurred once. The chain joins TRBV2 to TRBJ2-2; the D is unclear. The germline CDR1 and CDR2 sequences are SNHLY and FYNNEI. The V gene lost 4 bases and the J gene lost 3 bases, with 9 bases spanning the gap. The CDR3 has 14 residues. The CDR3 DNA reads as TGTGCCAGCAGTGGTGGCCTGTACACCGGGGAGCTGTTTTTT. Its protein is CASSGGLYTGELFF.